The clone carrying this TCR beta chain was detected ten times or more. Its antigen is still unknown. The data were obtained in a study of human T cells and chemical hapten exposure. Overall study: Yields of TCR per sample differed, chiefly owing to small differences in pooled library volume. Whole-study results and caveats: Unchanged with DPC sensitization were TCRs above 1 in 1000 frequency.

The library tagged each cDNA molecule with unique molecular identifiers. In the original workflow: A per-sample median of about 96,000 TCRs was observed, with a range of roughly 20,000 to 750,000. In TCRdb, the reads were re-called with MiXCR into one record per CDR3 protein. These V and J calls are TCRdb output, not the study's own analysis. The table lists fewer than 150,000 distinct CDR3 sequences, over 7.5% of them singletons, with 1.3% to 1.5% in the top ten. Trimming took 6 bases from V and 2 from J; bases not matched to a gene: 7. The CDR3 is 15 residues long. Germline V lookup: CDR1 KGHSH, CDR2 LQKENI. Extraction yielded total RNA from whole blood (unfractionated).

The gene calls are TRBV18 and TRBJ2-7; 10 bases map to TRBD1. The origin of this receptor is a human donor in good health. Some clones in this sample may be carry-over from other donors' samples. Sequenced material: whole blood. The CDR3 reads CASSAGQGMTYEQYF. The CDR3 nucleotides read TGTGCCAGCTCGGCGGGACAGGGGATGACCTACGAGCAGTACTTC.